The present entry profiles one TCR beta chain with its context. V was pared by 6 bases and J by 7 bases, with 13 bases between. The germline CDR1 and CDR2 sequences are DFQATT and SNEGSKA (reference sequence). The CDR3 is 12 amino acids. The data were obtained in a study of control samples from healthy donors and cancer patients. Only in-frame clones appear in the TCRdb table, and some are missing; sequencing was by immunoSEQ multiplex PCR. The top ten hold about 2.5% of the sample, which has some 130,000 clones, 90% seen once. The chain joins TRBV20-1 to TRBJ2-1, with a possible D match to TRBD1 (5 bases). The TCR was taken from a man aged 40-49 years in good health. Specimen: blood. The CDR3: CSASEGVNEQFF. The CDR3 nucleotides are TGCAGTGCAAGTGAAGGGGTTAATGAGCAGTTCTTC.